One and the same sample provided the 6 T cell receptor beta chains below, sequenced in a study of control samples from healthy donors and cancer patients. Clones were read by immunoSEQ multiplex PCR, and TCRdb kept only the in-frame ones, dropping some. The table records 130,000 to 150,000 clones, roughly 94% of them present only once. Sequenced input: PBMCs. The origin of the receptors is a man aged 60 to 75 with colorectal cancer.

The rearrangement links TRBV30 to TRBJ1-5; 7 nucleotides match TRBD1. The germline V gene has CDR1 GTSNPN and CDR2 SVGIG (reference sequence). This CDR3 region has 15 residues. V trimming: 3 bases; J trimming: 0 bases; junction bases outside the gene matches: 5. The chain's CDR3 is CAWSEGQHSNQPQHF. CDR3 nucleotide sequence: TGTGCCTGGAGCGAGGGACAGCATAGCAATCAGCCCCAGCATTTT.

This clone was counted a single time. V is TRBV5-1 and J is TRBJ2-5; 13 bases are shared with TRBD2. The CDR3 extends over 14 amino acids. Germline V gives CDR1 SGHRS, CDR2 YFSETQ. J lost 5 bases, V lost 4 bases, and 2 bases had no gene match. CDR3 DNA sequence: TGCGCCAGCAGCACGGGACTAGCGGGGGAGACCCAGTACTTC. Translated: CASSTGLAGETQYF. Filled out from reference TRBV5-1 and TRBJ2-5, the complete variable domain reads KAGVTQTPRYLIKTRGQQVTLSCSPISGHRSVSWYQQTPGQGLQFLFEYFSETQRNKGNFPGRFSGRQFSNSRSEMNVSTLELGDSALYLCASSTGLAGETQYFGPGTRLLVL.

This chain connects TRBV4-1 to TRBJ1-2; no reliable D call. Trimming cost V 0 bases and J 12 bases, with 17 bases left between them. The CDR3 runs to 14 residues. Germline CDR1 is MGHRA and CDR2 is YSYEKL. The CDR3 protein is CASSQDRFAGSHTF. The DNA for the CDR3 is TGCGCCAGCAGCCAAGATCGGTTCGCGGGATCCCACACCTTC.

The rearrangement links TRBV4-1 to TRBJ2-2; no clear D. Between the trimmed V and J ends, which lost 0 bases and 1 base, there was a span of 3 bases. Germline V gene data show CDR1 as MGHRA and CDR2 as YSYEKL. The CDR3 is 14 residues long. The CDR3 here is CASSQDLNTGELFF. CDR3 bases: TGCGCCAGCAGCCAAGATTTGAACACCGGGGAGCTGTTTTTT.

The chain uses TRBV4-1 and TRBJ1-2; the match to TRBD1 covers 10 bases. The V gene's germline CDR1 is MGHRA and CDR2 YSYEKL. This CDR3 region has 15 residues. The V and J ends lost 4 bases and 7 bases, in that order; junction bases with no gene match: 9. Here the CDR3 reads CASSPWGDRGLGYTF. The CDR3, as DNA: TGCGCCAGCAGCCCCTGGGGAGACAGGGGGCTTGGCTACACCTTC.

The rearrangement joins TRBV13 to TRBJ1-2; 7 bases fit TRBD1. V lost 1 base and J lost 4; bases outside the gene matches: 3. The CDR3 runs 14 residues. Germline V gene sequence: CDR1 PRHDT, CDR2 FYEKMQ (reference sequence). CDR3 bases: TGTGCCAGCAGCTTAGCGCAGGGGGGCTATGGCTACACCTTC. Translated: CASSLAQGGYGYTF.